What follows are 6 T cell receptor beta chains derived from one specimen sequenced in a study of early T cells in non-severe SARS-CoV-2 infection. TCRdb reprocessed the 5' RACE reads via MiXCR and lists one record per CDR3 protein. The repertoire holds tens of thousands of distinct CDR3 sequences, with approximately 4.4% as singletons. Sample: whole blood. These receptors all come from an adult who was a healthcare worker with PCR-confirmed SARS-CoV-2 infection or an uninfected control (not recorded which).

This chain connects TRBV5-1 to TRBJ1-1; 7 positions agree with TRBD1. Looked up from germline, CDR1 is SGHRS and CDR2 is YFSETQ. CDR3 length: 13 residues. The junction had 1 base not matched to a gene; V was cut back by 2 bases and J by 3 bases. The CDR3 loop is CASSLGTDTEAFF. The CDR3 region has the DNA TGCGCCAGCAGCTTAGGGACAGACACTGAAGCTTTCTTT.

By sample share, this clonotype is medium-sized. This chain uses TRBV29-1 with TRBJ2-7; a possible D gene is TRBD2 (6 bases). Looked up from germline, CDR1 is SQVTM and CDR2 is ANQGSEA. The germline V and J ends were trimmed by 3 bases and 2 bases, with 14 bases remaining between them. The CDR3 contains 14 residues. The CDR3 region is CSVDLSGEPYEQYF. CDR3 bases: TGCAGCGTTGACTTGTCGGGAGAACCCTACGAGCAGTACTTC.

This chain uses TRBV6-5 with TRBJ2-1; 10 positions agree with TRBD2. The CDR3 is 16 residues long. From germline, CDR1 is MNHEY and CDR2 SVGAGI. With 0 bases clipped from V and 4 bases from J, the junction kept 3 bases outside the gene matches. The CDR3 nucleotides read TGTGCCAGCAGTTACTCTAGCGGGGGGAGATACAATGAGCAGTTCTTC. Amino acid sequence: CASSYSSGGRYNEQFF.

This clonotype was seen ten or more times. V and J are TRBV29-1 and TRBJ2-3; TRBD2 is a possible D gene (6 bases). Germline CDR1 reads SQVTM; CDR2 reads ANQGSEA. CDR3 size: 13 residues. V was pared by 4 bases and J by 5 bases, with 13 bases between. Here the CDR3 reads CSVAGTALDTQYF. For the CDR3, the DNA is TGCAGCGTTGCCGGGACTGCCTTAGATACGCAGTATTTT.

The sample holds a few counts of this clonotype. The chain uses TRBV25-1 and TRBJ2-7; D call uncertain. V was cut by 2 bases and J by 5 bases, with 4 bases left in between. CDR3 size: 11 residues. Germline values: CDR1 MGHDK, CDR2 SYGVNS. As DNA, the CDR3 is TGTGCCAGCAGTGAACCCGACGAGCAGTACTTC. This gives the protein CASSEPDEQYF.

This clonotype was seen many times. This chain links TRBV7-9 with TRBJ2-1; 9 nucleotides match TRBD1. Per the germline V gene, CDR1 is SEHNR and CDR2 is FQNEAQ (reference sequence). V shed 4 bases and J 8 bases; nucleotides not matched to a gene: 9. The CDR3 extends over 15 amino acids. CDR3 amino acids: CASSSPGQGAHEQFF. CDR3 DNA: TGTGCCAGCAGCTCGCCGGGACAGGGTGCCCATGAGCAGTTCTTC.